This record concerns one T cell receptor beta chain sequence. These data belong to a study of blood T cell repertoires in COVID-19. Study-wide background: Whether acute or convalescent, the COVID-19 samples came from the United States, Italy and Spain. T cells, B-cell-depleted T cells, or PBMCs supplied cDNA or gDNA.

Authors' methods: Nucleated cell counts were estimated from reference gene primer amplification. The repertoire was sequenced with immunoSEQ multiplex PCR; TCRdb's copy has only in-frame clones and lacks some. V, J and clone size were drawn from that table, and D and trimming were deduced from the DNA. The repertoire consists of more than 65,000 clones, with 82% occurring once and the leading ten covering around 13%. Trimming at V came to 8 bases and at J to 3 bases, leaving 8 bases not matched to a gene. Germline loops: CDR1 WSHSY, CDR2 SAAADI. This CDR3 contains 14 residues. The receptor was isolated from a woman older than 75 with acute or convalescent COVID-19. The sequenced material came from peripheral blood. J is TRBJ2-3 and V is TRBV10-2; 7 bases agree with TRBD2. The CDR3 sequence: CASRRDYGTDTQYF. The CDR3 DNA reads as TGCGCCAGCCGCCGGGACTACGGGACAGATACGCAGTATTTT.